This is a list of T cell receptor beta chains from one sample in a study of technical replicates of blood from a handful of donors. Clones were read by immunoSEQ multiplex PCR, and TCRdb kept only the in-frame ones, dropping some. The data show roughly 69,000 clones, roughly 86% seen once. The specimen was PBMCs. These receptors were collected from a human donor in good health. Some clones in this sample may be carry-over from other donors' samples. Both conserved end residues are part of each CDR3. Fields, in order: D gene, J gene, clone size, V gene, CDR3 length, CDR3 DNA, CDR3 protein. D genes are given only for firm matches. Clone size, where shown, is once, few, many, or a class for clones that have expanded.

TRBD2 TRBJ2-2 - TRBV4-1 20 TGCGCCAGCAGCCAGATGCCGGGACTAGCGGGGGGAGTGGACACCGGGGAGCTGTTTTTT CASSQMPGLAGGVDTGELFF
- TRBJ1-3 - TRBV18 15 TGTGCCAGCTCACCGGGCAGGTCCTCTGGAAACACCATATATTTT CASSPGRSSGNTIYF
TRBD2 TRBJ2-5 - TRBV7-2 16 TGTGCCAGCAGCTTAGCGATCTCGGGGAGGGGAGAGACCCAGTACTTC CASSLAISGRGETQYF
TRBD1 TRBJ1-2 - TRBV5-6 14 TGTGCCAGCAGCGGCCGCGACAGGGGCGGTGGCTACACCTTC CASSGRDRGGGYTF
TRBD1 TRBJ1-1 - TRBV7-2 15 TGTGCCAGCAGCTCGAACCCAACAGGGGGCACTGAAGCTTTCTTT CASSSNPTGGTEAFF
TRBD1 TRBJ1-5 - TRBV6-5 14 TGTGCCAGCAGTCAAGGGACAGGGGCTCAGCCCCAGCATTTT CASSQGTGAQPQHF
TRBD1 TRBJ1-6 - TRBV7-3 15 TGTGCCAGCAGAATAGGGGACAGGGCTAATTCACCCCTCCACTTT CASRIGDRANSPLHF
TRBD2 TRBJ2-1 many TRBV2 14 TGTGCCAGCAGCGGGAGGGAATTCCCCAATGAGCAGTTCTTC CASSGREFPNEQFF
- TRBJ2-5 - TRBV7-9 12 TGTGCCAGCAGCTTACAACCGGCGGCCCAGTACTTC CASSLQPAAQYF
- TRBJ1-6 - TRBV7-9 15 TGTGCCAGCAGCCGGAGCAATTCCATAAATTCACCCCTCCACTTT CASSRSNSINSPLHF
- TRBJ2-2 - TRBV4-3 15 TGCGCCAGCAGCCAAGCAGGGATAAACACCGGGGAGCTGTTTTTT CASSQAGINTGELFF
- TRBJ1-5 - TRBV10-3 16 TGTGCCATCAGTGAAAGCGCAGGACTCACCAATCAGCCCCAGCATTTT CAISESAGLTNQPQHF
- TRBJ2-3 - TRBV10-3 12 TGTGCCATCAGACGGGACACAGATACGCAGTATTTT CAIRRDTDTQYF
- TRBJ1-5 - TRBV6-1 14 TGTGCCAGCAGTGGGTGGGCCCCCAATCAGCCCCAGCATTTT CASSGWAPNQPQHF
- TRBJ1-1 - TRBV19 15 TGTGCCAGTAGTATAGCGTCAGGGCCGGGGGCTGAAGCTTTCTTT CASSIASGPGAEAFF
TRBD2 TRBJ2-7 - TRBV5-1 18 TGCGCCAGCAGCTTGGCGGGCGGGAGTTTTTCCCAAACCTACGAGCAGTACTTC CASSLAGGSFSQTYEQYF
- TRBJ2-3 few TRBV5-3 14 TGTGCCAGAAGCCTACCCCCCCCCACAGATACGCAGTATTTT CARSLPPPTDTQYF
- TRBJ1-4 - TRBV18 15 TGTGCCAGCTCACCACGGGACATTAGAGGGGAAAAACTGTTTTTT CASSPRDIRGEKLFF
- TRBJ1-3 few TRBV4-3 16 TGCGCCAGCAGCCTCCGGGCGGGGGAGGGTGGAAACACCATATATTTT CASSLRAGEGGNTIYF
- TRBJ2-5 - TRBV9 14 TGTGCCAGCAGCGTGGTGAACGGGCAAGAGACCCAGTACTTC CASSVVNGQETQYF
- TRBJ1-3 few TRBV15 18 TGTGCCACCAGCAGAGGAATCTCACTACGGAGAATGGGAAACACCATATATTTT CATSRGISLRRMGNTIYF
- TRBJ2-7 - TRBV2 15 TGTGCCAGCACCCTCTATGGAGGAAGTACCTACGAGCAGTACTTC CASTLYGGSTYEQYF
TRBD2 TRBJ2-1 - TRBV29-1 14 TGCAGCGTCCCGGCGGGAGGGCCATACAATGAGCAGTTCTTC CSVPAGGPYNEQFF
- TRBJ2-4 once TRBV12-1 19 TGTGCCAGCAGCCTCACCCGGTCCCGGGGGATGCGGGCCAAAAACATTCAGTACTTC CASSLTRSRGMRAKNIQYF
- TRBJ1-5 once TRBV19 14 TGTGCCAGTAGTGATCCCCCGGACACTCAGCCCCAGCATTTT CASSDPPDTQPQHF
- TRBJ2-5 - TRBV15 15 TGTGCCACCAGCAGAGGGGGGGTCGGTGGAGAGACCCAGTACTTC CATSRGGVGGETQYF
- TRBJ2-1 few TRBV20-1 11 TGCAGTGCTGGGCCGGAAGGTGAGCAGTTCTTC CSAGPEGEQFF
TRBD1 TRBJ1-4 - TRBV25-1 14 TGTGCCAGCACTAAGGGACAGGGAAATGAAAAACTGTTTTTT CASTKGQGNEKLFF
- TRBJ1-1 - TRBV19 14 TGTGCCAGTAGTATTGCGGGAAGGAACACTGAAGCTTTCTTT CASSIAGRNTEAFF
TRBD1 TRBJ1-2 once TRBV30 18 TGTGCCTGGAGTGAAACAATAGGGACAGGCGGCCCCTACTATGGCTACACCTTC CAWSETIGTGGPYYGYTF
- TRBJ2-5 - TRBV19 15 TGTGCCAGTGCAAAGAGGACCAACCAGGGAGAGACCCAGTACTTC CASAKRTNQGETQYF
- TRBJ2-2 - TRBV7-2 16 TGTGCCAGCAGCTTAGGTACAGGGTCGCTCACCGGGGAGCTGTTTTTT CASSLGTGSLTGELFF
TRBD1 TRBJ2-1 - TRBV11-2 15 TGTGCCAGCAGCCCTACAGGGGTCTGGCGGAATGAGCAGTTCTTC CASSPTGVWRNEQFF
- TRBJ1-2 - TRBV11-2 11 TGTGCCAGCAGCCTTGAGCATGGCTACACCTTC CASSLEHGYTF
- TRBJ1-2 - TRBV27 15 TGTGCCAGCAGTTTTCGGACCACCGGGGATTATGGCTACACCTTC CASSFRTTGDYGYTF
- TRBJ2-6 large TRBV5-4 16 TGTGCCAGCAGCGCCTTACCGAGCTCTGGGGCCAACGTCCTGACTTTC CASSALPSSGANVLTF
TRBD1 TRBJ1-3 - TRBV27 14 TGTGCCAGCAAGCCGGGACAGGGAGGAAACACCATATATTTT CASKPGQGGNTIYF
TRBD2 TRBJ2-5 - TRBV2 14 TGTGCCAGCAGAGAGGGACTACAGCTGCAGACCCAGTACTTC CASREGLQLQTQYF
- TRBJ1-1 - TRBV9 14 TGTGCCAGCAGCGAGTTAGAGGGTAGCACTGAAGCTTTCTTT CASSELEGSTEAFF
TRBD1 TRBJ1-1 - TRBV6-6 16 TGTGCCAGCAGTTACCTGGCGGGACAGCCGAACACTGAAGCTTTCTTT CASSYLAGQPNTEAFF
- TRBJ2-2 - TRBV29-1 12 TGCAGCGCTGACTCCCAACTCGGGGAGCTGTTTTTT CSADSQLGELFF
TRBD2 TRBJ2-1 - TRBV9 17 TGTGCCAGCAGCGTAGCTACAGGACTAGCGGGTTTTAATGAGCAGTTCTTC CASSVATGLAGFNEQFF
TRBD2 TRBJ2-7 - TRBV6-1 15 TGTGCCAGCAGTCCCCAGGGAGGGCGTCCCTACGAGCAGTACTTC CASSPQGGRPYEQYF
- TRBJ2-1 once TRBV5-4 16 TGTGCCAGCAGCACCGGGACTTCCAGCTCCTACAATGAGCAGTTCTTC CASSTGTSSSYNEQFF
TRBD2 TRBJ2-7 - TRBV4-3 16 TGCGCCAGCAGCCCTATGGTTGGGGACTACATCTACGAGCAGTACTTC CASSPMVGDYIYEQYF
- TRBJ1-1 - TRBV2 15 TGTGCCAGCAGTGTTTTTCGACAGTCGAACACTGAAGCTTTCTTT CASSVFRQSNTEAFF
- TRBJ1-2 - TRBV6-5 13 TGTGCCAGCAGTTCGAGGGTTTACCATGGCTACACCTTC CASSSRVYHGYTF
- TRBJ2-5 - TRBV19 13 TGTGCCAGTAGAGCAGGGGTCCAAGAGACCCAGTACTTC CASRAGVQETQYF
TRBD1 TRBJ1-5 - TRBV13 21 TGTGCCAGCAGCTTAGACAGTTCAACAGTGCCCACGACAGGGTATCGCCAGCCCCAGCATTTT CASSLDSSTVPTTGYRQPQHF
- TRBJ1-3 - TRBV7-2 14 TGTGCCAGCAGGGGGCAGGGTGGCGGAAACACCATATATTTT CASRGQGGGNTIYF
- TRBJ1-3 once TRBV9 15 TGTGCCAGCAGCGAGGGGACTGACTCTGGAAACACCATATATTTT CASSEGTDSGNTIYF
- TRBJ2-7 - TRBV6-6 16 TGTGCCAGCAGTTACTCGCCCTATTCTGCCACCTACGAGCAGTACTTC CASSYSPYSATYEQYF
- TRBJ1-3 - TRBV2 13 TGTGCCTTAGGGACAACTTCTGGAAACACCATATATTTT CALGTTSGNTIYF
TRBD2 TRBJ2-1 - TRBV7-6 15 TGTGCCAGCAGCTTAGCTAGCGGGACGGGCCATGAGCAGTTCTTC CASSLASGTGHEQFF
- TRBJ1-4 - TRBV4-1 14 TGCGCCAGCAGCCCGACGGGATTCGATGAAAAACTGTTTTTT CASSPTGFDEKLFF
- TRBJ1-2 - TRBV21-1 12 TGTGCCAGCAGCCCACGGGAAGAAGGCTACACCTTC CASSPREEGYTF
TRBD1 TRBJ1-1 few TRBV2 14 TGTGCCAGCAGCCGACAGGGGGCGAACACTGAAGCTTTCTTT CASSRQGANTEAFF
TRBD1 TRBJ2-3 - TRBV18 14 TGTGCCAGCTCACCGGGACAGGGCCCAGATACGCAGTATTTT CASSPGQGPDTQYF
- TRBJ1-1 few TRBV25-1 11 TGTGCCAGCAGCAGGGCCTGGGAAGCTTTCTTT CASSRAWEAFF